A single T cell receptor beta chain is shown here with its context. Its cognate antigen has yet to be identified. No base qualities exist here, and no much larger clone lies one base off it. TCRbeta CDR3 regions were amplified from genomic DNA by means of the immunoSEQ Assay, a bias-controlled multiplex PCR. On the study's bioinformatics: Within the assay, amplification of reference gene primers was used to estimate how many nucleated cells each sample contained. To quantify the absolute abundance of each unique TCRbeta CDR3 rearrangement, sequence reads were collapsed and filtered. For each sample, productive Simpson clonality was calculated by taking the square root of Simpson's diversity index across productive rearrangements. TCRdb's version of the immuneACCESS table is confined to in-frame rearrangements and falls short of the full clone set. An unresolved V gene accounts for under half of the shortfall where checked; the remainder is of unknown origin. Clone size and V and J calls were adopted from that table, with D and trimming inferred from the DNA. For this sample there are about 110,000 clones; around 91% appear just once. Clones ranked in the top ten supply approximately 29% of the sample.

These data originate in a study of blood T cell repertoires in COVID-19 (TCRdb year 2020). As for the study more broadly: Samples from collaborators originated in the United States, Italy and Spain and spanned both the acute and convalescent phases of COVID-19. The samples were drawn from the first 160 participants of the ongoing ImmuneRACE study and from some 1,300 subjects provided by 6 global collaborators. Deeply sampled blood TCRbeta repertoires from subjects exposed to, actively infected with, or recovered from COVID-19 were included in the dataset. The prospective study material was composed of cDNA or gDNA derived from T cells, B-cell-depleted T cells, or PBMCs. Where available, HLA class I and class II types were taken from metadata supplied by the sample provider and were not determined by assay-based typing. A de-identified subject ID, COVID-19 status, age in years and sex were almost always included in the sample metadata. The repertoires were made available in a free public database intended to serve as a resource for research on the immune response to SARS-CoV-2. Results and caveats for the whole study, not just this receptor: The quantity of clinical and demographic metadata differed by source and by participant and was supplied without curation.

Each collaborating institution followed its own protocols to collect whole blood in K2EDTA tubes. For TCRbeta analysis, collaborators shipped samples as frozen whole blood, isolated PBMCs, or DNA extracted from either of those sample types. Sequenced input: peripheral blood. The TCR comes from a woman older than 75 with acute or convalescent COVID-19.

The DNA sequence is TGTGCCAGCAGCTTAGAGGGGGGACTAGACTACGAGCAGTACTTC. The translation is CASSLEGGLDYEQYF. The chain is assembled from TRBV7-8 and TRBJ2-7, and 8 junction bases match TRBD2. Trimming takes 1 base off V and 3 bases off J; junction bases not matched to a gene: 5. From the cysteine up to the phenylalanine, the CDR3 has a length of 15 residues. Of the read, only the CDR3 DNA is kept; its 45 bases are in frame from base 1. The germline V gene yields SGHVS for CDR1 and FQNEAQ for CDR2.